This TCR beta chain was found in a study of shared clonotypes between healthy human individuals. Study information: Plates per donor: three CD4 naive, three CD4 memory, two CD8 naive, one CD8 memory.

A word on this clone: Its antigen is not known.

CDR3 size: 15 residues. Germline lookup yields CDR1 LNHDA and CDR2 SQIVND (reference sequence). The trim removed 5 bases at V and 5 bases at J, leaving 4 bases unmatched. Study findings and constraints: Sharing across four donors was highest in naive CD4 (around 5%) and lowest in memory CD8 (approximately 0.4%).

Every one of the donors was a Caucasian adult that lived in Nashville, Tennessee. About 33,000 T cell genomes (approximately 0.2 ug DNA) went into each sorted-subset replicate. Generated by immunoSEQ multiplex PCR, the TCRdb table keeps only in-frame clones and is missing some. Counted here are around 1.4 million clones, around 98.5% occurring once; the ten biggest clones make up around 0.38%. This chain joins TRBV19 and TRBJ2-2; TRBD1 matches at 11 bases. The sequencing sample was made of naive CD4+ T cells sorted from blood. Subset in this sample: CD45RA+ positively selected. The sequence derives from a man younger than 40 in good health. The CDR3 sequence: CASSGGQGVTGELFF. The CDR3 DNA reads as TGTGCCAGTAGTGGGGGACAGGGGGTGACCGGGGAGCTGTTTTTT.